This TCR beta chain is from a study of molecular identifiers for immune sequencing clone quantification. This clonotype was observed at least ten times. The antigen remains unidentified. Researchers sorted naive CD8 T cells as cells that were CD8+CD4-CCR7+CD45RA+. TCRdb itself ran the PCR reads through MiXCR, one entry per CDR3 protein. The sample lists nearly 650,000 distinct CDR3 sequences, roughly 27% occurring once. Notes on the study in general: The study found clones above 20 RNA copies held over 97% of effector molecules and under 1% in naive cells.

In germline, CDR1 is PRHDT, CDR2 FYEKMQ (reference sequence). V was trimmed by 4 bases and J by 0 bases, leaving 20 bases between them. CDR3 length: 18 amino acids. V gene TRBV13 combines with J gene TRBJ2-3; D ambiguous. Source material: naive CD8+ T cells from blood, with Jurkat cell RNA spiked in. Subset in this sample: FACS-sorted CD8+CD4-CCR7+CD45RA+ naive T cells. This TCR came from a human donor in good health. Some libraries in this study had Jurkat cell RNA spiked in. The CDR3 spells CASSSGRVHLTSTDTQYF. The CDR3 coding sequence is TGTGCCAGCAGCTCCGGCAGAGTTCACCTTACTAGCACAGATACGCAGTATTTT. Based on the CDR3 plus reference TRBV13 and TRBJ2-3, the full variable domain is AAGVIQSPRHLIKEKRETATLKCYPIPRHDTVYWYQQGPGQDPQFLISFYEKMQSDKGSIPDRFSAQQFSDYHSELNMSSLELGDSALYFCASSSGRVHLTSTDTQYFGPGTRLTVL.